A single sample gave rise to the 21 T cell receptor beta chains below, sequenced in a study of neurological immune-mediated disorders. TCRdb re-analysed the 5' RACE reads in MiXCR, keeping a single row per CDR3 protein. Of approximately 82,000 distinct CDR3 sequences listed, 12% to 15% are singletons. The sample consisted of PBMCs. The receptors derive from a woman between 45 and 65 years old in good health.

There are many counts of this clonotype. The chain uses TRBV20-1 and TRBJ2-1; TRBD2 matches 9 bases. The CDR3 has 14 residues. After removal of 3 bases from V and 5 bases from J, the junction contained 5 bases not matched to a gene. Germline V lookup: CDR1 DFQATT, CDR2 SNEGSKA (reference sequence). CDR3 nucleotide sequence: TGCAGTGCTAGTTCTAGCGGGGCCCACAATGAGCAGTTCTTC. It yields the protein CSASSSGAHNEQFF.

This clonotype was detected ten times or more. CDR3 sequence (DNA): TGTGCCATCAGGGGACAGGGTCATGAGCAGTTCTTC. It is translated as CAIRGQGHEQFF. This sequence joins TRBV10-3 and TRBJ2-1; 9 positions match TRBD1. This CDR3 is 12 amino acids long. The J segment lost 8 bases and the V segment lost 6 bases, leaving 2 bases of the junction unmatched. Germline V gene lookup returns CDR1 ENHRY and CDR2 SYGVKD.

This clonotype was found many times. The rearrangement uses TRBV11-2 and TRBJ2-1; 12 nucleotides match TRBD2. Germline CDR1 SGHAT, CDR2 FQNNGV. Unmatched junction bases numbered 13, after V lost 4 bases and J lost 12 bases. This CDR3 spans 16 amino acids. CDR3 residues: CASSSSSGRVLGGQFF. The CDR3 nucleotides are TGTGCCAGCAGCTCGTCTAGCGGGAGGGTCCTAGGGGGGCAGTTCTTC.

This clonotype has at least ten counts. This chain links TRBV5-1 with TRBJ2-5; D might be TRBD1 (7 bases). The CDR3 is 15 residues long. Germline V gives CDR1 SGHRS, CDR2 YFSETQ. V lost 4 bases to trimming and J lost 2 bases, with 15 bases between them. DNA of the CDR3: TGCGCCAGCAGCCAGGGGGGTTCGGGACAAGAGACCCAGTACTTC. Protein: CASSQGGSGQETQYF.

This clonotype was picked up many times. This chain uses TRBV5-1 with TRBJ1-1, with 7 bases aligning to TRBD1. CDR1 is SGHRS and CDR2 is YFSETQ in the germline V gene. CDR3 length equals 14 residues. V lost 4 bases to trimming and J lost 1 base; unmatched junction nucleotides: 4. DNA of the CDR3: TGCGCCAGCAGCCCAAACAGGGGGAACACTGAAGCTTTCTTT. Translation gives CASSPNRGNTEAFF.

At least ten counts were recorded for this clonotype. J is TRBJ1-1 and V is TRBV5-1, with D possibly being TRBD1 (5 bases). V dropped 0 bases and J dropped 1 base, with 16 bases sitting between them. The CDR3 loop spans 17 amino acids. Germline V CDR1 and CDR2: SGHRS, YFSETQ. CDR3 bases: TGCGCCAGCAGCTTGGCCAAGTTTGGGGGTCAGAACACTGAAGCTTTCTTT. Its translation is CASSLAKFGGQNTEAFF. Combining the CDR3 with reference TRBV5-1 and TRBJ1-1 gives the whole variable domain KAGVTQTPRYLIKTRGQQVTLSCSPISGHRSVSWYQQTPGQGLQFLFEYFSETQRNKGNFPGRFSGRQFSNSRSEMNVSTLELGDSALYLCASSLAKFGGQNTEAFFGQGTRLTVV.

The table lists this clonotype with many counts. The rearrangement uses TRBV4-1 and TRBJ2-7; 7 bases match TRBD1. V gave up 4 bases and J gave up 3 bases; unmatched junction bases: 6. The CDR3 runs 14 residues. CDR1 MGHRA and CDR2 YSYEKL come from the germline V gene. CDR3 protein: CASSLGQRNYEQYF. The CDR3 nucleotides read TGCGCCAGCAGCCTGGGACAGCGTAACTACGAGCAGTACTTC.

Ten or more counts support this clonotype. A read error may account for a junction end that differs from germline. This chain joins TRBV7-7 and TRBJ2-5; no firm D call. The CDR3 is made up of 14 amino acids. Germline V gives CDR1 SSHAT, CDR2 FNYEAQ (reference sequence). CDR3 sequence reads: CASSLVPDGETQYF. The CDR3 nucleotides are TGTGCTAGCAGCTTAGTGCCAGACGGCGAGACCCAGTACTTC.

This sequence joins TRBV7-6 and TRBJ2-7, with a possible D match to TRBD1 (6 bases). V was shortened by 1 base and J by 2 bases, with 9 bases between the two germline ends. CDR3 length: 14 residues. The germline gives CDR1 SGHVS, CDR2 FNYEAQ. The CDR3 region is CASSLGGPAYEQYF. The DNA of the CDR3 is TGTGCCAGCAGCTTAGGGGGGCCCGCCTACGAGCAGTACTTC.

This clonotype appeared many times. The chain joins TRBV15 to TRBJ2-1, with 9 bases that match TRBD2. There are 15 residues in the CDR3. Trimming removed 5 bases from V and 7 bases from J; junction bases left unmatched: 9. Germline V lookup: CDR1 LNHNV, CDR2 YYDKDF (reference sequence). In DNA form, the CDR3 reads TGTGCCACCAGCTCCCTGGGGACTAGCTTAAATGAGCAGTTCTTC. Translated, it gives CATSSLGTSLNEQFF.

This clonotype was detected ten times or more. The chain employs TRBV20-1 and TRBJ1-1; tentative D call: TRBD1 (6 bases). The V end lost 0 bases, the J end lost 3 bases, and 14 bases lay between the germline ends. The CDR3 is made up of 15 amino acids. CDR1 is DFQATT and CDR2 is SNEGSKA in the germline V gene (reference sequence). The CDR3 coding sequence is TGCAGTGCTAGAGATTACCGAGGGGGGCACACTGAAGCTTTCTTT. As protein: CSARDYRGGHTEAFF.

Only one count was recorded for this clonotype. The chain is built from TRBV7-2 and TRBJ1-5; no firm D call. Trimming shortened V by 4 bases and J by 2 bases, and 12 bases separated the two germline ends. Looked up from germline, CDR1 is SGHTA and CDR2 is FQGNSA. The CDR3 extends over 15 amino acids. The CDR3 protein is CASSSLGGGNQPQHF. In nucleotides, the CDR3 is TGTGCCAGCAGCTCCTTGGGTGGCGGCAATCAGCCCCAGCATTTT.

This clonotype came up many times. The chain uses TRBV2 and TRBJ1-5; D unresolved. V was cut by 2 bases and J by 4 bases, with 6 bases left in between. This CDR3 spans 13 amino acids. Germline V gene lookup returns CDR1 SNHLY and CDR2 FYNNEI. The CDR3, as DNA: TGTGCCAGCAGTGAAACAGCGAATCAGCCCCAGCATTTT. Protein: CASSETANQPQHF.

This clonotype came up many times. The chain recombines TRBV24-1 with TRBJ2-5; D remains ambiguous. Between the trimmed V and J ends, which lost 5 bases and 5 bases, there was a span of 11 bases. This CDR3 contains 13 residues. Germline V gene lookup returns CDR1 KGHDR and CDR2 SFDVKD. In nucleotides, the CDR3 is TGTGCCACCAGTGTCTCCGGTGATGAGACCCAGTACTTC. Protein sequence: CATSVSGDETQYF.

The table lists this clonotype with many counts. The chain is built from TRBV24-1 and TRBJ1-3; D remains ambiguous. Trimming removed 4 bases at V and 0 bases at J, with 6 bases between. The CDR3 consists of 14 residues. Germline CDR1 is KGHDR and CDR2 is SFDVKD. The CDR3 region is CATSDQTSGNTIYF. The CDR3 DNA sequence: TGTGCCACCAGTGACCAGACCTCTGGAAACACCATATATTTT.

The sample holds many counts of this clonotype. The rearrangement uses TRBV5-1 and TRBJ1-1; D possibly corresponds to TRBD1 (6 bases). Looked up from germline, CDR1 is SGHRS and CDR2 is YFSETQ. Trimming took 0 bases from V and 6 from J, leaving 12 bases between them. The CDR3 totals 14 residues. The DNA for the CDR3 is TGCGCCAGCAGCTTGGGGGGCAGGGGCCCTGAAGCTTTCTTT. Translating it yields CASSLGGRGPEAFF.

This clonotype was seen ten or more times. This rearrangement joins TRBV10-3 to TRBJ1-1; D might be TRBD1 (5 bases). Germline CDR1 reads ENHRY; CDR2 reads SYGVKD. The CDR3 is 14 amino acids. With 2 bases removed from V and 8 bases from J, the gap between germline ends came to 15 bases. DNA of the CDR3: TGTGCCATCAGTGAGCAGGGAGGTCCGGGAGAAGCTTTCTTT. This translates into CAISEQGGPGEAFF.

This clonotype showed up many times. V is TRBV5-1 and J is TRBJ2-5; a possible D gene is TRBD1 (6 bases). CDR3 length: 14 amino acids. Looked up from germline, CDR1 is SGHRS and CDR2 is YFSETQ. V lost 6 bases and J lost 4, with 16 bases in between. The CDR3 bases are TGCGCCAGCACCTTAAACAGGGAAGGAGAGACCCAGTACTTC. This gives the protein CASTLNREGETQYF.

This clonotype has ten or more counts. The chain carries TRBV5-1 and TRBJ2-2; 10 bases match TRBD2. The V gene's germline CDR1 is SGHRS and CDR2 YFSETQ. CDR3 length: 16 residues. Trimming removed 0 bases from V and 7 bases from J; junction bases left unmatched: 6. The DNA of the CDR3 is TGCGCCAGCAGCTTGGCCAGCGGGAGGGCCCACGGGGAGCTGTTTTTT. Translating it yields CASSLASGRAHGELFF.

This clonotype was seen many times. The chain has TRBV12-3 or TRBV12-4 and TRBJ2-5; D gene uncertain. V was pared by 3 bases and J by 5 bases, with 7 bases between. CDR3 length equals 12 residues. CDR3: CASSLIMETQYF. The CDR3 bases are TGTGCCAGCAGTTTGATAATGGAGACCCAGTACTTC.

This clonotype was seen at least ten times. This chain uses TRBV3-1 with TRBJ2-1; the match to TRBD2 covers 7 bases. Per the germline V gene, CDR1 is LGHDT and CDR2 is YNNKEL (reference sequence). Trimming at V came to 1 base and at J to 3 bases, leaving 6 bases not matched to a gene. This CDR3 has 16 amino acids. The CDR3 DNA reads TGTGCCAGCAGCCAAGCTGGAGCGGGGTACTACAATGAGCAGTTCTTC. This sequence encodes CASSQAGAGYYNEQFF.